This TCR beta chain was recorded in a study of T cells after posttransplantation cyclophosphamide. The study's findings and limits: Later blood repertoires were often dominated by clones from the donor CD8+ memory compartment. TRB clonality was highly associated with recipient CMV seropositivity and reactivation.

The germline V gene has CDR1 SNHLY and CDR2 FYNNEI. CDR3 length: 14 residues. Germline trimming cut 7 bases from V and 2 bases from J; bases unmatched to any gene: 7. Cells defined as naive were viable CD3+CD4+ or CD3+CD8+ and CCR7+CD45RA+CD45RO-CD95-CD27+CD28+. Peripheral blood was collected from the related graft donor on the marrow donation day. This clone appeared a single time. Its antigen is unknown. Clones were sequenced by immunoSEQ multiplex PCR, and TCRdb holds only the in-frame ones, with some missing. The table includes more than 30,000 clones, under 95% detected once. The gene calls are TRBV2 and TRBJ2-5, with TRBD1 identical over 7 bases. This sequence was found in a woman aged 60-70 years in good health, CMV-negative, and a related stem cell transplant donor. Material for sequencing was naive CD4+ T cells sorted from PBMCs. This CDR3 reads CASNPGTAQETQYF. CDR3 bases: TGTGCCAGCAATCCAGGGACAGCACAAGAGACCCAGTACTTC.